One and the same sample provided the 2 T cell receptor beta chains below, sequenced in a study of blood T cell repertoires in COVID-19. The method was immunoSEQ multiplex PCR; TCRdb's version includes in-frame clones alone and lacks a portion of them. Among approximately 200,000 clones listed, 84% were seen once. Sequencing input: PBMCs or T cells enriched from blood (not recorded which). These receptors were taken from a man aged 55 to 70 who had recovered from COVID-19.

The CDR3 spells CASSIGPGNQPQHF. CDR3 bases: TGTGCCAGTAGTATAGGGCCAGGCAATCAGCCCCAGCATTTT. The chain joins TRBV19 to TRBJ1-5; D is undetermined. Looked up from germline, CDR1 is LNHDA and CDR2 is SQIVND (reference sequence). There are 14 residues in the CDR3. V shed 1 base and J shed 2 bases, with 6 bases lying between them.

The rearrangement links TRBV27 to TRBJ1-4; unclear D gene. Trimming cost V 3 bases and J 5 bases, with 7 bases left between them. The length of the CDR3 is 13 residues. Germline CDR1 MNHEY, CDR2 SMNVEV (reference sequence). CDR3 amino acids: CASSLGRNEKLFF. The CDR3 nucleotides are TGTGCCAGCAGTTTGGGGAGGAATGAAAAACTGTTTTTT.